A single sample is the source of the 19 T cell receptor beta chains below, sequenced in a study of T cells in Graves' hyperthyroidism and ophthalmopathy. TCR beta CDR3 region amplification was performed from RNA transcripts. HTBI primers drove first-round RT-PCR of the TCR CDR3. TCRdb reanalysed the multiplex PCR reads using MiXCR and keeps one entry per CDR3 protein. Among roughly 750,000 distinct CDR3 sequences, around 15% were seen once, and the ten largest hold under 10%. The sample comprised blood. These receptors were collected from a man aged 18 to 35 with Graves' hyperthyroidism.

The rearrangement links TRBV6-1 to TRBJ2-3; 10 nucleotides line up with TRBD2. V gave up 6 bases and J gave up 5 bases; unmatched junction bases: 11. Germline V gene data show CDR1 as MNHNS and CDR2 as SASEGT. The CDR3 runs 16 residues. CDR3 amino acids: CASRVSSSGSLDTQYF. CDR3 DNA: TGTGCCAGCAGGGTATCATCTAGCGGGAGTTTAGATACGCAGTATTTT.

This clonotype was counted at least ten times. The rearrangement joins TRBV28 to TRBJ1-2; D unclear. CDR1 and CDR2 from the germline V gene are MDHEN and SYDVKM. V was trimmed by 4 bases and J by 10 bases, leaving 16 bases between them. The CDR3 is 13 residues long. This CDR3 reads CASSSSDANFYTF. The CDR3 coding sequence is TGTGCCAGCAGTTCCTCGGACGCGAATTTCTACACCTTC.

The CDR3, as DNA: TGTGCCCTAACCCAGGGGCTTAACACCGGGGAGCTGTTTTTT. Its translation: CALTQGLNTGELFF. The J gene is TRBJ2-2, the V gene TRBV30, with D perhaps matching TRBD1 (6 bases). Germline loops: CDR1 GTSNPN, CDR2 SVGIG (reference sequence). The CDR3 length is 14 residues. Trimming took off 8 bases at V and 2 bases at J, with 15 bases between the two ends.

The rearrangement links TRBV28 to TRBJ2-7, with 8 bases identical to TRBD2. The CDR3 length is 15 residues. The V and J ends lost 5 bases and 1 base, in that order; junction bases with no gene match: 7. The germline CDR1 and CDR2 sequences are MDHEN and SYDVKM. CDR3 DNA sequence: TGTGCCAGCAGTCCTGTCACTAGCGGTTCCTACGAGCAGTACTTC. This translates into CASSPVTSGSYEQYF.

As concerns this clonotype: This may come from a read error, since a much larger clone is one base off. The conserved final phenylalanine or tryptophan is absent from the CDR3, which likely points to a read error. CDR3 sequence (DNA): TGTGCCAGCCGCCGGGGTTCTGGGGCCAACGTCCTGACTTTA. It encodes CASRRGSGANVLTL. V and J are TRBV28 and TRBJ2-6, with a weak D call TRBD2 (5 bases). Trimming removed 8 bases from V and 1 base from J, with 9 bases in between. The CDR3 contains 14 residues. Germline V gene sequence: CDR1 MDHEN, CDR2 SYDVKM.

This chain joins TRBV25-1 and TRBJ1-4, with 7 bases lining up with TRBD1. Unmatched junction bases numbered 8, after V lost 3 bases and J lost 7 bases. The CDR3 spans 15 residues. Germline V CDR1 and CDR2: MGHDK, SYGVNS. The CDR3 bases are TGTGCCAGCAGTGACCCGACAGGGCCGAGTGAAAAACTGTTTTTT. This encodes CASSDPTGPSEKLFF. The complete variable domain, with remaining parts taken from reference TRBV25-1 and TRBJ1-4, reads EADIYQTPRYLVIGTGKKITLECSQTMGHDKMYWYQQDPGMELHLIHYSYGVNSTEKGDLSSESTVSRIRTEHFPLTLESARPSHTSQYLCASSDPTGPSEKLFFGSGTQLSVL.

At least ten counts were recorded for this clonotype. The chain carries TRBV12-3 or TRBV12-4 and TRBJ2-4, with a possible D match to TRBD1 (6 bases). The CDR3 extends over 14 amino acids. Trimming removed 1 base at V and 4 bases at J, with 8 bases between. The DNA of the CDR3 is TGTGCCAGCAGTTTAGGGGACAATAAAAACATTCAGTACTTC. Its protein is CASSLGDNKNIQYF.

A few counts support this clonotype. This chain connects TRBV27 to TRBJ2-3; TRBD2 aligns across 7 bases. This CDR3 contains 13 residues. Trimming at V came to 5 bases and at J to 7 bases, leaving 6 bases not matched to a gene. In germline, CDR1 is MNHEY, CDR2 SMNVEV (reference sequence). The CDR3 here is CASSAAGDYTQYF. The CDR3 DNA follows: TGTGCCAGCAGTGCCGCGGGGGACTATACGCAGTATTTT.

A remark on this clonotype: One end of the junction fails to match germline, which may point to a read error. The chain couples TRBV28 to TRBJ2-5; tentatively, D is TRBD2 (5 bases). CDR1 is MDHEN and CDR2 is SYDVKM in the germline V gene. The CDR3 is 16 amino acids. CDR3 sequence: CASSQEGWAAQKTQYF. CDR3 nucleotide sequence: TGTGCCAGCTCTCAAGAGGGTTGGGCAGCCCAAAAGACCCAGTACTTC. The complete variable domain, with remaining parts taken from reference TRBV28 and TRBJ2-5, reads DVKVTQSSRYLVKRTGEKVFLECVQDMDHENMFWYRQDPGLGLRLIYFSYDVKMKEKGDIPEGYSVSREKKERFSLILESASTNQTSMYLCASSQEGWAAQKTQYFGPGTRLLVL.

In this sample, this clonotype turned up a few times. This sequence joins TRBV25-1 and TRBJ2-1; 7 bases agree with TRBD2. From germline, CDR1 is MGHDK and CDR2 SYGVNS. This CDR3 is built from 13 residues. V was pared by 3 bases and J by 8 bases, with 4 bases of the junction left unmatched. The CDR3, as DNA: TGTGCCAGCAGTGATTCGGGACTATATGAGCAGTTCTTC. It codes for CASSDSGLYEQFF.

This clonotype was found a few times. The V and J genes are TRBV12-3 or TRBV12-4 and TRBJ1-5; D gene unclear. This CDR3 is 18 amino acids long. The V end was cut by 0 bases, the J end by 2 bases, with 17 bases between. This CDR3 reads CASSLARSGGIGNQPQHF. CDR3 in DNA: TGTGCCAGCAGTTTAGCGCGCAGTGGAGGAATCGGCAATCAGCCCCAGCATTTT.

The rearrangement joins TRBV6-2 or TRBV6-3 to TRBJ2-2, with D maybe TRBD1 (5 bases). V lost 6 bases and J lost 8, with 13 bases in between. Germline-derived CDR1 and CDR2 are MNHEY and SVGEGT. The CDR3 totals 13 residues. The CDR3 nucleotides read TGTGCCAGCAGGACCCGGGCAGGGGGGGAGCTGTTTTTT. This gives the protein CASRTRAGGELFF.

V is TRBV18 and J is TRBJ2-3, with D possibly called TRBD1 or TRBD2 (5 bases each). The V and J ends lost 6 bases and 4 bases respectively, with 14 bases between them. This CDR3 comprises 14 residues. Germline V gene sequence: CDR1 KGHSH, CDR2 LQKENI. In DNA, the CDR3 is TGTGCCAGCTCCGGGGCAGGGACGGCAGATACGCAGTATTTT. It specifies CASSGAGTADTQYF.

V and J are TRBV12-3 or TRBV12-4 and TRBJ1-1; D is perhaps TRBD1 (6 bases). V was pared by 7 bases and J by 0 bases, with 15 bases between. There are 15 residues in the CDR3. CDR3 loop: CASKVDRLLNTEAFF. CDR3 DNA sequence: TGTGCCAGCAAGGTTGACAGGTTATTGAACACTGAAGCTTTCTTT.

This clonotype was recorded many times. V usage is TRBV30 and J usage is TRBJ2-1; 7 bases fit TRBD2. The V gene end was trimmed by 0 bases and the J gene end by 9 bases; junction bases not matched to a gene: 14. The germline CDR1 and CDR2 sequences are GTSNPN and SVGIG (reference sequence). The CDR3 has 16 amino acids. This CDR3 reads CAWSVYSGIRAGEQFF. The CDR3 DNA reads TGTGCCTGGAGTGTCTACAGCGGGATTAGGGCAGGTGAGCAGTTCTTC.

The J gene is TRBJ2-2, the V gene TRBV24-1; D unresolved. CDR1 is KGHDR and CDR2 is SFDVKD in the germline V gene. The CDR3 totals 13 residues. Trimming cost V 5 bases and J 5 bases, with 8 bases left between them. CDR3 nucleotide sequence: TGTGCCACCAGTGCGTTCATTACCGGGGAGCTGTTTTTT. Protein sequence: CATSAFITGELFF.

This clonotype was observed a few times. The chain has TRBV20-1 and TRBJ1-2; D might be TRBD1 (5 bases). The V end was cut by 3 bases, the J end by 4 bases, with 15 bases between. This CDR3 has 14 residues. The germline V gene has CDR1 DFQATT and CDR2 SNEGSKA (reference sequence). The CDR3 nucleotides read TGCAGTGCTAGCGGCTTGGGGGGGGGCTATGGCTACACCTTC. This translates into CSASGLGGGYGYTF.

This clonotype was detected a few times. The chain carries TRBV6-5 and TRBJ2-7, with TRBD2 identical over 11 bases. The CDR3 runs to 14 residues. V trimming: 2 bases; J trimming: 6 bases; junction bases outside the gene matches: 3. Germline loops: CDR1 MNHEY, CDR2 SVGAGI. In nucleotides, the CDR3 is TGTGCCAGCAGTTACGTTCTAGCGGGAGGCGAGCAGTACTTC. This translates into CASSYVLAGGEQYF.

In its sample, this clonotype was seen a few times. V and J are TRBV5-6 and TRBJ2-6; D is possibly TRBD1 (5 bases). CDR3 length equals 18 residues. Trimming shortened V by 2 bases and J by 1 base, and 16 bases separated the two germline ends. The germline V gene has CDR1 SGHDT and CDR2 YYEEEE. This CDR3 reads CASSFLGPTPSGANVLTF. Written as DNA, the CDR3 is TGTGCCAGCAGCTTCTTGGGGCCGACCCCATCTGGGGCCAACGTCCTGACTTTC.